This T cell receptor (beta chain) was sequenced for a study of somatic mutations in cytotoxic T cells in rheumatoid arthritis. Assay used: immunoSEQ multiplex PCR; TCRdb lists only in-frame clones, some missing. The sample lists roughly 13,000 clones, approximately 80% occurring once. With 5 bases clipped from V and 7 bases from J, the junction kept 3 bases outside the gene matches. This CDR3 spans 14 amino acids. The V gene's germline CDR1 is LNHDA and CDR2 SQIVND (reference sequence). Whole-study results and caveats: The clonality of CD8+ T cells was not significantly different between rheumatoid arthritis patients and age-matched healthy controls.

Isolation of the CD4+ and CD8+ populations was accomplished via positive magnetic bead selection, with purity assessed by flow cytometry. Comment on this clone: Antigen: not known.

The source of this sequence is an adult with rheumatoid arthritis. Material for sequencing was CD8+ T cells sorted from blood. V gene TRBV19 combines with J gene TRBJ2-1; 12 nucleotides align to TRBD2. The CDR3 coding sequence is TGTGCCAGTAGTCGTGGACTAGCGGGGAATGAGCAGTTCTTC. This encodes CASSRGLAGNEQFF.